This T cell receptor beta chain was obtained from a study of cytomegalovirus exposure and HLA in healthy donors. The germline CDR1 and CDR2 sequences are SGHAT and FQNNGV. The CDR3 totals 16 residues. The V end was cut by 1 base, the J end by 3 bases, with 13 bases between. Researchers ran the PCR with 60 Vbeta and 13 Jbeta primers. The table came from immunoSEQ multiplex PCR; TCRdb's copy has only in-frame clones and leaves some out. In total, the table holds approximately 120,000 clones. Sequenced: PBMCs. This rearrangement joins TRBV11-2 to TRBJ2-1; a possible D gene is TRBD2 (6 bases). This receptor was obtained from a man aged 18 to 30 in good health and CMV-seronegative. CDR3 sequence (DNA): TGTGCCAGCAGCTTAGGGGGCGGGACGTACTACAATGAGCAGTTCTTC. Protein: CASSLGGGTYYNEQFF.